Below, one TCR beta chain is given with its context. The antigen is not known. Trimming took off 2 bases at V and 1 base at J, with 9 bases between the two ends. CDR3 size: 14 residues. Germline CDR1 KGHSH, CDR2 LQKENI. The data were obtained in a study of cytomegalovirus exposure and HLA in healthy donors. Study conclusions and caveats: In a later analysis, across HLA loci, associated TCR counts were highest for DRB1, lowest for HLA-C. Most likely, a cluster of highly shared sequence variants arose as a sequencing artifact.

The PCR made use of 60 Vbeta and 13 Jbeta primers. Data came from immunoSEQ multiplex PCR; TCRdb stores just in-frame clones and leaves some out. This sample carries some 90,000 clones, 65% to 80% of them seen once, and the ten largest clones take approximately 2.6%. The sample comprised PBMCs. The receptor was derived from a man under 40 in good health and CMV-seronegative. The V call is TRBV18, the J call TRBJ2-7; D not resolved. The CDR3: CASSPNIESYEQYF. In DNA, the CDR3 is TGTGCCAGCTCACCAAATATTGAGTCCTACGAGCAGTACTTC. Full variable domain (remainder filled in from reference TRBV18 and TRBJ2-7): NAGVMQNPRHLVRRRGQEARLRCSPMKGHSHVYWYRQLPEEGLKFMVYLQKENIIDESGMPKERFSAEFPKEGPSILRIQQVVRGDSAAYFCASSPNIESYEQYFGPGTRLTVT.